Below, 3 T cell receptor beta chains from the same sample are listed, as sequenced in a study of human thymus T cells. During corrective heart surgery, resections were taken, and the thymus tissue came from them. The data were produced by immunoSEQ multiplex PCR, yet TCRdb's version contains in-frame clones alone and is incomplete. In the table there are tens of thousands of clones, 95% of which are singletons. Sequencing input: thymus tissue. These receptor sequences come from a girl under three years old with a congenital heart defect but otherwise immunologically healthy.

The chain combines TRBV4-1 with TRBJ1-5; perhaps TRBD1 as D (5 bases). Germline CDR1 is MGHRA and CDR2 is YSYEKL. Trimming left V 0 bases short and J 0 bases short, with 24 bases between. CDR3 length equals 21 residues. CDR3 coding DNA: TGCGCCAGCAGCCAAGATAGGGCAGGTGATCTCGCGGGGCATAGCAATCAGCCCCAGCATTTT. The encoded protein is CASSQDRAGDLAGHSNQPQHF.

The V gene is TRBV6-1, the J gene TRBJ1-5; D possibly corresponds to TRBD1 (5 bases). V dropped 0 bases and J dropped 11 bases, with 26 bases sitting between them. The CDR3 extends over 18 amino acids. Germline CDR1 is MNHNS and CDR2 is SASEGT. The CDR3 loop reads CASSEARGKRGLNKAQHF. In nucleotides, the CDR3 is TGTGCCAGCAGTGAAGCGCGAGGGAAGCGGGGCCTAAATAAGGCCCAGCATTTT.

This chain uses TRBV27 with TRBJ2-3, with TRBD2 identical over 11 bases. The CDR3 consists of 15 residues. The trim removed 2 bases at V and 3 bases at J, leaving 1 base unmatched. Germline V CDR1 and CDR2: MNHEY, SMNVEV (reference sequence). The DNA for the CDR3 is TGTGCCAGCAGTTTACTAGCGGGAGGTACAGATACGCAGTATTTT. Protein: CASSLLAGGTDTQYF.